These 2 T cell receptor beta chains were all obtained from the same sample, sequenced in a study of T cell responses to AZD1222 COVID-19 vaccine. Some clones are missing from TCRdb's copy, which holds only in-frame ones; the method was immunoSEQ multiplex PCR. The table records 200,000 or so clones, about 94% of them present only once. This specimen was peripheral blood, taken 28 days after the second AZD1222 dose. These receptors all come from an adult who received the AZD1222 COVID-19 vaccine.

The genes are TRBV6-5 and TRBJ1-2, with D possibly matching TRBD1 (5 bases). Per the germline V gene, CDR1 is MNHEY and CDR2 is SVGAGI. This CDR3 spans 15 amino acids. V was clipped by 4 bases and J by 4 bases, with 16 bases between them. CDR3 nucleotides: TGTGCCAGCAGTTCCGTCGACAGCTTCACCTATGGCTACACCTTC. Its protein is CASSSVDSFTYGYTF.

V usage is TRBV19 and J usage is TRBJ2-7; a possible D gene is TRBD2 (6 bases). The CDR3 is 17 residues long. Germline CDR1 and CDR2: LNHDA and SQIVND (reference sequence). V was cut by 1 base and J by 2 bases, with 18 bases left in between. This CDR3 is CASSIASGGLVAYEQYF. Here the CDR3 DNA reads TGTGCCAGTAGTATAGCGTCCGGAGGGCTAGTGGCCTACGAGCAGTACTTC. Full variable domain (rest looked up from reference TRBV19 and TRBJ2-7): DGGITQSPKYLFRKEGQNVTLSCEQNLNHDAMYWYRQDPGQGLRLIYYSQIVNDFQKGDIAEGYSVSREKKESFPLTVTSAQKNPTAFYLCASSIASGGLVAYEQYFGPGTRLTVT.